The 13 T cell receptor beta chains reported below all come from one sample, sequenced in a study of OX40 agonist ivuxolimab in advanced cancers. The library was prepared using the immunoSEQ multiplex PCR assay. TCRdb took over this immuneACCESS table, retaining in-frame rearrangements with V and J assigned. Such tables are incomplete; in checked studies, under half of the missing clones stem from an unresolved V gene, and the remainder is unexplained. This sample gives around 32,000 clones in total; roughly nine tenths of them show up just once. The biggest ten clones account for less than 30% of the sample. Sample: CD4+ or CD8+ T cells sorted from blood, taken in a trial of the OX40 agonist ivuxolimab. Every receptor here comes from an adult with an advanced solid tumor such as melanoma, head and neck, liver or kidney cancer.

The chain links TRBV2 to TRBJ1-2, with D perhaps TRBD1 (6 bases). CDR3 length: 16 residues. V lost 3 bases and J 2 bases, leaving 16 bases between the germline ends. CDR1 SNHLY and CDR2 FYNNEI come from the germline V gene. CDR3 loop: CASSDSRDTLNYGYTF. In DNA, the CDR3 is TGTGCCAGCAGTGACAGTCGGGACACCTTGAACTATGGCTACACCTTC.

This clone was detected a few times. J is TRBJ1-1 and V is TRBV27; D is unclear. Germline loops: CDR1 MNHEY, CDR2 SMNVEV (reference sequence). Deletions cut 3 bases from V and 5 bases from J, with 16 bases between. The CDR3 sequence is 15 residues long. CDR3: CASSFNSKIGTEAFF. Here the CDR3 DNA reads TGTGCCAGCAGTTTCAACAGTAAGATCGGTACTGAAGCTTTCTTT.

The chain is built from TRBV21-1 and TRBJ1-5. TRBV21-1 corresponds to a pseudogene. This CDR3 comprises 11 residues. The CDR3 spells CASIVGQPQHF. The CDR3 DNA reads TGTGCCAGCATTGTCGGTCAGCCCCAGCATTTT.

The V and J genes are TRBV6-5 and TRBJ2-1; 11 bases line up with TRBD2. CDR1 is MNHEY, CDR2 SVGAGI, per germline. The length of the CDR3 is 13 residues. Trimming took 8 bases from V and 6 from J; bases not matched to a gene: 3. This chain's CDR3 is CASRLAGSNEQFF. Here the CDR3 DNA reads TGTGCCAGCCGACTAGCGGGGAGCAATGAGCAGTTCTTC.

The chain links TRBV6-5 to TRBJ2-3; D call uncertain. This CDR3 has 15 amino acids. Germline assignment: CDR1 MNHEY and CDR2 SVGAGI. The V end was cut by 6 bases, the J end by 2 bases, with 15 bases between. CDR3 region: CASRPTLSDTDTQYF. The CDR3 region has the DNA TGTGCCAGCAGACCAACCTTGTCGGACACAGATACGCAGTATTTT.

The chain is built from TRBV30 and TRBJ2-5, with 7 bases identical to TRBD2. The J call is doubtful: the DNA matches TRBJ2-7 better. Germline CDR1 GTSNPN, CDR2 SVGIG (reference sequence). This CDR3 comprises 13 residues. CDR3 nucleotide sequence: TGTGCCTGGAGTCCTAGCGGTCCCGACGAGCAGTACTTC. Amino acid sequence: CAWSPSGPDEQYF.

Written as DNA, the CDR3 is TGTGCCAGTAGCCTTGGGACAGGGAGCCTCTACGAGCAGTACTTC. Its translation is CASSLGTGSLYEQYF. The rearrangement joins TRBV19 to TRBJ2-7; 9 nucleotides agree with TRBD1. The germline CDR1 and CDR2 sequences are LNHDA and SQIVND (reference sequence). The CDR3 consists of 15 residues. The V segment lost 6 bases and the J segment 3 bases; nucleotides outside the gene matches: 9.

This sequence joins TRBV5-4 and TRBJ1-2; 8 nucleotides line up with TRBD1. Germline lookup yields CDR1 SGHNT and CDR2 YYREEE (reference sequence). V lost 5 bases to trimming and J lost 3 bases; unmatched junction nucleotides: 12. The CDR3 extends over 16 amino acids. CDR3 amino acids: CASRPGAGQGYYGYTF. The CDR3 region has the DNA TGTGCCAGCAGGCCGGGGGCTGGACAGGGCTACTATGGCTACACCTTC. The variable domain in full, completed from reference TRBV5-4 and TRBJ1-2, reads ETGVTQSPTHLIKTRGQQVTLRCSSQSGHNTVSWYQQALGQGPQFIFQYYREEENGRGNFPPRFSGLQFPNYSSELNVNALELDDSALYLCASRPGAGQGYYGYTFGSGTRLTVV.

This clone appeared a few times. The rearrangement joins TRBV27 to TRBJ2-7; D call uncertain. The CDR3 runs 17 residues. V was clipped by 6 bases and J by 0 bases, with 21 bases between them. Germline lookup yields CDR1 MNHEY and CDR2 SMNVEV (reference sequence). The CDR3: CASRPLLGTESSYEQYF. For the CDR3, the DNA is TGTGCCAGCAGACCGCTCTTAGGAACCGAGAGCTCCTACGAGCAGTACTTC.

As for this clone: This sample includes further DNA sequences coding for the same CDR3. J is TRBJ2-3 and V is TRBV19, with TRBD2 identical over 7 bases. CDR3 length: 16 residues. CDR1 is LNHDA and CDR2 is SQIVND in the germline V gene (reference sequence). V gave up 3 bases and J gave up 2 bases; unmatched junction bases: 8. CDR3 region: CASSISSSGATDTQYF. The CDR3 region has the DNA TGTGCCAGTAGTATCTCATCCAGCGGGGCCACAGATACGCAGTATTTT.

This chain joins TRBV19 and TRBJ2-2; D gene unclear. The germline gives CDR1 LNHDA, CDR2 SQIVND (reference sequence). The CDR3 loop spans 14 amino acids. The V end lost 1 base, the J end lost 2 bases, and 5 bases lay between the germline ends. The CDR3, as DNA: TGTGCCAGTAGTATAGTGGGAAACACCGGGGAGCTGTTTTTT. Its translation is CASSIVGNTGELFF. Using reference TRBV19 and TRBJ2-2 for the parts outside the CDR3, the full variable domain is DGGITQSPKYLFRKEGQNVTLSCEQNLNHDAMYWYRQDPGQGLRLIYYSQIVNDFQKGDIAEGYSVSREKKESFPLTVTSAQKNPTAFYLCASSIVGNTGELFFGEGSRLTVL.

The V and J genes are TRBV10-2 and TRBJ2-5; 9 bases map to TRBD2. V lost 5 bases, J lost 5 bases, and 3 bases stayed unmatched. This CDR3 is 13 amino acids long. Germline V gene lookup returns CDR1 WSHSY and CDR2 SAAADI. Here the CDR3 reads CASSRLAGETQYF. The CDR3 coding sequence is TGCGCCAGCAGTCGGCTAGCGGGGGAGACCCAGTACTTC.

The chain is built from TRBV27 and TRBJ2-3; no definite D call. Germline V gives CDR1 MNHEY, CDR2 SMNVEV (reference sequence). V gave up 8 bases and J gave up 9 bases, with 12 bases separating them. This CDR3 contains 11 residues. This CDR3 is CASGLFETQYF. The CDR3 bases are TGTGCCAGCGGGCTGTTTGAAACGCAGTATTTT.